This TCR beta chain emerged from a study of shared clonotypes between healthy human individuals. Study as a whole: The plates for each donor numbered three CD4 naive, three CD4 memory, two CD8 naive and one CD8 memory.

Overall study findings and caveats: It was the non-shared clonotypes that had lower generation probabilities than clonotypes shared by all four donors. The small donor group covered limited genetic and exposure diversity.

With regard to this clone: Antigen specificity is unknown.

Germline CDR1 and CDR2: SGDLS and YYNGEE. V was trimmed by 0 bases and J by 1 base, leaving 14 bases between them. CDR3 length equals 17 residues. Per the original methods: There were no quality scores in the junction-only immunoSEQ sequences, so filtering differed. Libraries were prepared by immunoSEQ multiplex PCR; TCRdb keeps only in-frame clonotypes and omits some of them. V, J and clone size were drawn from that table, and D and trimming were deduced from the DNA. Seen here are approximately 720,000 clones, about 78% observed once, and the top ten hold 1.8%. This chain joins TRBV9 and TRBJ1-3; D is ambiguous. Sequences were obtained from memory CD4+ T cells sorted from blood. Subset: CD45RA-negative fraction. The origin of this receptor is a woman in her 30s in good health. Written as DNA, the CDR3 is TGTGCCAGCAGCGTAGCTCTGACGGGCTTATCTGGAAACACCATATATTTT. Residues: CASSVALTGLSGNTIYF.